This is a list of T cell receptor beta chains from one sample in a study of control samples from healthy donors and cancer patients. The table came from immunoSEQ multiplex PCR; TCRdb's copy has only in-frame clones and leaves some out. The repertoire holds fewer than 85,000 clones, roughly 92% seen once, with 4.5% to 7.5% in the top ten. The sequenced sample was blood. All receptors derive from a woman aged 55-69 years in good health. The CDR3 runs from the conserved cysteine through the conserved F or W. The D gene is left open where the match is weak. Only some rows state a clone size, as once, few, many or a class for expanded clones.

TRBJ1-3,once,TRBV5-4,NA,TGTGCCAGCAGCCCATCCCTTGGAAACACCATATATTTT,CASSPSLGNTIYF
TRBJ1-6,NA,TRBV28,TRBD1,TGTGCCAGCACCTACCTAGGACAGGGCCCTTCACCCCTCCACTTT,CASTYLGQGPSPLHF
TRBJ2-1,few,TRBV6-2/TRBV6-3,NA,TGTGCCAGCAGTTCGTCGCAAAATGAGCAGTTCTTC,CASSSSQNEQFF
TRBJ1-2,NA,TRBV28,NA,TGTGCCAGCAGCCTCTTTAAGAGGATTAACTATGGCTACACCTTC,CASSLFKRINYGYTF
TRBJ1-3,NA,TRBV7-9,NA,TGTGCCAGCAGCTTACTCGGACCGGGGCGAAACACCATATATTTT,CASSLLGPGRNTIYF
TRBJ2-2,NA,TRBV7-2,NA,TGTGCCAGCAGCCTGGTGGCGCAGAAGACCGGGGAGCTGTTTTTT,CASSLVAQKTGELFF
TRBJ2-1,NA,TRBV28,TRBD1,TGTGCCAGCAAGGACAGGGGCCTTGAGGGCAATGAGCAGTTCTTC,CASKDRGLEGNEQFF
TRBJ2-5,NA,TRBV27,NA,TGTGCCAGCAGACGAGGGCGTAAGGAGACCCAGTACTTC,CASRRGRKETQYF
TRBJ1-3,few,TRBV7-9,NA,TGTGCCAGCAGCTTTCTAGACACCATATATTTT,CASSFLDTIYF
TRBJ1-5,few,TRBV6-5,NA,TGTGCCAGCAGTTACTCTGCGATTAATCAGCCCCAGCATTTT,CASSYSAINQPQHF
TRBJ2-1,once,TRBV11-3,NA,TGTGCCAGCAGCTTTGAAGTGTCCACGTCCTACAATGAGCAGTTCTTC,CASSFEVSTSYNEQFF
TRBJ1-2,once,TRBV18,NA,TGTGCCAGCTCACCACTGATCTGGGATGGCTACACCTTC,CASSPLIWDGYTF
TRBJ2-1,NA,TRBV24-1,NA,TGTGCCACCAGTGATTTCAATGAGCAGTTCTTC,CATSDFNEQFF
TRBJ2-2,NA,TRBV7-9,TRBD2,TGTGCCAGCAGTTACGCTAGCGGGAGCCTGAACGGGGAGCTGTTTTTT,CASSYASGSLNGELFF
TRBJ1-5,NA,TRBV7-9,NA,TGTGCCAGCAGCGGGGGATTCAATCAGCCCCAGCATTTT,CASSGGFNQPQHF
TRBJ1-3,NA,TRBV3-1/TRBV3-2,NA,TGTGCCAGCAGCCCTTCATCGAGCTCTGGAAACACCATATATTTT,CASSPSSSSGNTIYF
TRBJ1-4,NA,TRBV5-8,NA,TGTGCCGGGAATGGTTGGACTAATGAAAAACTGTTTTTT,CAGNGWTNEKLFF
TRBJ1-1,NA,TRBV30,NA,TGTGCCTGGAGTGTCTCCGGGACGAACACTGAAGCTTTCTTT,CAWSVSGTNTEAFF
TRBJ1-2,NA,TRBV2,TRBD1,TGTGCCAGCAGTGAAGCGCAATTGGGACAGGGGAGAATCTTC,CASSEAQLGQGRIF
TRBJ1-5,NA,TRBV10-3,TRBD1,TGTGCCATCAGTGAGTCGGGGACAGGGAGCAATCAGCCCCAGCATTTT,CAISESGTGSNQPQHF
TRBJ2-7,NA,TRBV6-5,TRBD1,TGTGCCAGCAGCGACAGGGCCAACGAGCAGTACTTC,CASSDRANEQYF
TRBJ1-2,NA,TRBV3-1/TRBV3-2,NA,TGTGCCAGCCTGGGGGGGGATATTAACTATGGCTACACCTTC,CASLGGDINYGYTF
TRBJ2-3,once,TRBV19,TRBD1,TGTGCCAGTAGAGACCCAGGGGGCTCGGGGACAGATACGCAGTATTTT,CASRDPGGSGTDTQYF
TRBJ1-6,NA,TRBV3-1/TRBV3-2,NA,TGTGCCAGCAGGGGCCTTGGGGCTAATTCACCCCTCCACTTT,CASRGLGANSPLHF
TRBJ1-5,once,TRBV18,NA,TGTGCCAGCTCACCAGGCAATCAGCCCCAGCATTTT,CASSPGNQPQHF
TRBJ1-2,NA,TRBV28,NA,TGTGCCAGCAGTTTAGTGACTAACTATGGCTACACCTTC,CASSLVTNYGYTF
TRBJ1-2,NA,TRBV30,NA,TGTGCCTGGACCCCTGGGAACTATGGCTACACCTTC,CAWTPGNYGYTF
TRBJ1-1,NA,TRBV30,NA,TGTGCCTGGAGTATCGGTACGGCGAACACTGAAGCTTTCTTT,CAWSIGTANTEAFF
TRBJ2-7,NA,TRBV18,NA,TGTGCCAGCTCACCACCGTCGGCATCCTACGAGCAGTACTTC,CASSPPSASYEQYF
TRBJ1-5,NA,TRBV2,NA,TGTGCCAGCAGTGATGTCGTCGGTCAGCCCCAGCATTTT,CASSDVVGQPQHF
TRBJ2-3,NA,TRBV27,NA,TGTGCCAGCAGTTTCGCAGAAACAGATACGCAGTATTTT,CASSFAETDTQYF
TRBJ2-5,NA,TRBV28,TRBD2,TGTGCCACTACAACCCCTAGCGGCTCCCAAGAGACCCAGTACTTC,CATTTPSGSQETQYF
TRBJ2-1,NA,TRBV6-2/TRBV6-3,TRBD2,TGTGCCAGCAGTTCATCGAGATTAGGACTAGCGGGTTACAATGAGCAGTTCTTC,CASSSSRLGLAGYNEQFF
TRBJ2-7,NA,TRBV18,NA,TGTGCCAGCTCCCCGGGTAGGACGGGCGAGCAGTACTTC,CASSPGRTGEQYF
TRBJ1-2,NA,TRBV29-1,TRBD1,TGCAGCGTGGCGCGGCCCGGACAGGGGTATGGCTACACCTTC,CSVARPGQGYGYTF
TRBJ2-1,NA,TRBV6-5,TRBD2,TGTGCCACCCAAAGGGGGACTAGCGGGGCCAATGAGCAGTTCTTC,CATQRGTSGANEQFF
TRBJ2-3,NA,TRBV5-4,TRBD2,TGTGCCAGCAGCGCGGGACTAGCCACAGATACGCAGTATTTT,CASSAGLATDTQYF
TRBJ1-5,NA,TRBV7-2,NA,TGTGCCAGCAGCCGCAGAGATCAGCCCCAGCATTTT,CASSRRDQPQHF
TRBJ2-7,NA,TRBV7-8,NA,TGTGCCAGCAGCCACAGCGGGTCGTCCTACGAGCAGTACTTC,CASSHSGSSYEQYF
TRBJ1-2,NA,TRBV7-8,NA,TGTGCCAGCAGCTTAGCGCGGGCTGAATATGGCTACACCTTC,CASSLARAEYGYTF